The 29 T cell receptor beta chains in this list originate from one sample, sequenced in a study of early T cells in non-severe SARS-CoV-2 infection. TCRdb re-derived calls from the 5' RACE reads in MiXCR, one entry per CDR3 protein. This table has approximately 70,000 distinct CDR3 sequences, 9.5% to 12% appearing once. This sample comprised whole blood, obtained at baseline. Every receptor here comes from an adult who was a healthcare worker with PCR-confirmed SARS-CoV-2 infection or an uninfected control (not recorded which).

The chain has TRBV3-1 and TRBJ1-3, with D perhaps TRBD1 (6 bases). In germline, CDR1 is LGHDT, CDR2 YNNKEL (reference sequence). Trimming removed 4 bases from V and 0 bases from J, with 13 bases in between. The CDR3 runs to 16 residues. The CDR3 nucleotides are TGTGCCAGCAGCCTAGGGGGGTCCTACTCTGGAAACACCATATATTTT. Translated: CASSLGGSYSGNTIYF.

The chain's CDR3 is CASSPSRGEKLFF. The CDR3 DNA follows: TGTGCCAGCAGCCCGAGTCGGGGTGAAAAACTGTTTTTT. The chain uses TRBV7-3 and TRBJ1-4; D is unclear. V lost 5 bases and J 7 bases, leaving 11 bases between the germline ends. The CDR3 runs to 13 residues. The germline CDR1 and CDR2 sequences are SGHTA and FQGTGA.

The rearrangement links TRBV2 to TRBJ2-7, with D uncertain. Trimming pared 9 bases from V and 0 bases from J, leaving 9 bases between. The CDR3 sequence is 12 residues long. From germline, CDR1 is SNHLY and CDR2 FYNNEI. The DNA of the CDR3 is TGTGCCAGTACTATTCGCTCCTACGAGCAGTACTTC. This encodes CASTIRSYEQYF.

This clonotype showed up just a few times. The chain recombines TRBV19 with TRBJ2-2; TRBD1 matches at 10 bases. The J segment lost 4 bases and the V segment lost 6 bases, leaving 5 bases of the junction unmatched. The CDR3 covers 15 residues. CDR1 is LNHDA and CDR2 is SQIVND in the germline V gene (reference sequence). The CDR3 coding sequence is TGTGCCAGTAGCCGACAGGGGGCAGCCACCGGGGAGCTGTTTTTT. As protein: CASSRQGAATGELFF.

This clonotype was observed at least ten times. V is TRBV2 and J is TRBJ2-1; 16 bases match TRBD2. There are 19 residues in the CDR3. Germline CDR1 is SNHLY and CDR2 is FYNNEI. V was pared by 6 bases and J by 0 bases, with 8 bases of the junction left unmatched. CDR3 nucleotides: TGTGCCAGCAGGAAGGGACTAGCGGGGGGGTTCAGCTCCTACAATGAGCAGTTCTTC. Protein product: CASRKGLAGGFSSYNEQFF.

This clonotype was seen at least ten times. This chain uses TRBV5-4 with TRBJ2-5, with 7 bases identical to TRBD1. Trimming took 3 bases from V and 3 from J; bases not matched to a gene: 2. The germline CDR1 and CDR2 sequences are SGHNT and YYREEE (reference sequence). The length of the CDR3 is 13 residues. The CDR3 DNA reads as TGTGCCAGCAGCTGGGACAGAAAAGAGACCCAGTACTTC. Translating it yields CASSWDRKETQYF.

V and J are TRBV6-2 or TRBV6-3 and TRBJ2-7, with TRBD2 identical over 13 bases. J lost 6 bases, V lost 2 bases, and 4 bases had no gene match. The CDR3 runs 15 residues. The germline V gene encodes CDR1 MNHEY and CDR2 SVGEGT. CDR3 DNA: TGTGCCAGCAGTTACGGGCGACTAGCGGGAGGCGAGCAGTACTTC. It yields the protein CASSYGRLAGGEQYF.

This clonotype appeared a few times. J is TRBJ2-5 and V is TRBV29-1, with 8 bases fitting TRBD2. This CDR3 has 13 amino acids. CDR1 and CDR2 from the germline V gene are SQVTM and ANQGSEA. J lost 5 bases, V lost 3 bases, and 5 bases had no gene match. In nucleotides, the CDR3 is TGCAGCGTTGACATCGCGGGAGGTGAGACCCAGTACTTC. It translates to CSVDIAGGETQYF.

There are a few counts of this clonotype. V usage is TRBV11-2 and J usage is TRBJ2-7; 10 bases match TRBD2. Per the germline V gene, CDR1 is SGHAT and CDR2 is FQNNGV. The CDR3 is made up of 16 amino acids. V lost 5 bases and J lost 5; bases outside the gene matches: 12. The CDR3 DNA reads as TGTGCCAGCAGCCCGCTGGCTAGCGGGGGTAGCGACGAGCAGTACTTC. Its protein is CASSPLASGGSDEQYF.

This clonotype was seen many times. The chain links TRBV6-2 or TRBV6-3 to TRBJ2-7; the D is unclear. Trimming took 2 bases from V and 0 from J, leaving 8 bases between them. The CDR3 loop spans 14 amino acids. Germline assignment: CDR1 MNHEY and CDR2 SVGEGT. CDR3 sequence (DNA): TGTGCCAGCAGTTACAGTTCGAGCTCCTACGAGCAGTACTTC. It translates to CASSYSSSSYEQYF.

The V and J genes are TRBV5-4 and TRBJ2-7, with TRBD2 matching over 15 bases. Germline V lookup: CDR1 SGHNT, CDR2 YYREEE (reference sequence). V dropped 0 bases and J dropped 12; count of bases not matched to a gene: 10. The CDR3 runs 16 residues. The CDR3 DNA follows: TGTGCCAGCAGCTTGGCCGGCGGGGGGACTAGCGGGAGGACGTACTTC. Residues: CASSLAGGGTSGRTYF.

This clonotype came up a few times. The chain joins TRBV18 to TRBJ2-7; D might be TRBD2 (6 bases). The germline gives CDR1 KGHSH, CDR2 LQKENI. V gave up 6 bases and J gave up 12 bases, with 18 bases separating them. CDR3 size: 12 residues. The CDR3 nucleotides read TGTGCCAGCTCTCAACCCGGAGGGGAGAGGTACTTC. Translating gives CASSQPGGERYF.

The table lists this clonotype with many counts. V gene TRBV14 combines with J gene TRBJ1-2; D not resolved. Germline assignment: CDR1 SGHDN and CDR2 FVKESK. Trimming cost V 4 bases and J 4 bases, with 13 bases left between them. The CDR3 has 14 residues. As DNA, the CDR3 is TGTGCCAGCAGCCCCACAGACAAGTCCTATGGCTACACCTTC. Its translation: CASSPTDKSYGYTF.

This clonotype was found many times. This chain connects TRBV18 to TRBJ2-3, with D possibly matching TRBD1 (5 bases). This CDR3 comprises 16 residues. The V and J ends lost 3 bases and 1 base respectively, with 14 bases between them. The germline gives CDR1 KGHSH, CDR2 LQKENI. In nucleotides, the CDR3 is TGTGCCAGCTCACCCCGACAGTCGGCGGGCACAGATACGCAGTATTTT. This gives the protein CASSPRQSAGTDTQYF.

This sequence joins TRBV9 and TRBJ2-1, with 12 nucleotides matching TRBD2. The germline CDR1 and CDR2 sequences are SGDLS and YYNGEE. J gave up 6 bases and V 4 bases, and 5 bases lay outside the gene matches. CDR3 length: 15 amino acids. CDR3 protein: CASSSPGLAGNEQFF. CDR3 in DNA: TGTGCCAGCAGCTCCCCGGGACTAGCGGGCAATGAGCAGTTCTTC.

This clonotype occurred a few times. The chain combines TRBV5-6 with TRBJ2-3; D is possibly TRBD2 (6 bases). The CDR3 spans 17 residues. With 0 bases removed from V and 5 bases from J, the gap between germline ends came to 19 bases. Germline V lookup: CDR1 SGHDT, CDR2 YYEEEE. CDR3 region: CASSLAAGRTVGDTQYF. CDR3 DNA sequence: TGTGCCAGCAGCTTGGCCGCGGGACGGACCGTCGGAGATACGCAGTATTTT. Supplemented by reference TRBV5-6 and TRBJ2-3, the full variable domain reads DAGVTQSPTHLIKTRGQQVTLRCSPKSGHDTVSWYQQALGQGPQFIFQYYEEEERQRGNFPDRFSGHQFPNYSSELNVNALLLGDSALYLCASSLAAGRTVGDTQYFGPGTRLTVL.

CDR3 region: CSALEVSGSTDTQYF. The CDR3 DNA is TGCAGTGCTCTAGAGGTTAGCGGAAGCACAGATACGCAGTATTTT. The V gene is TRBV20-1, the J gene TRBJ2-3; a weak D match, TRBD2 (6 bases). V was shortened by 5 bases and J by 0 bases, with 15 bases between the two germline ends. This CDR3 contains 15 residues. Germline V gene lookup returns CDR1 DFQATT and CDR2 SNEGSKA (reference sequence).

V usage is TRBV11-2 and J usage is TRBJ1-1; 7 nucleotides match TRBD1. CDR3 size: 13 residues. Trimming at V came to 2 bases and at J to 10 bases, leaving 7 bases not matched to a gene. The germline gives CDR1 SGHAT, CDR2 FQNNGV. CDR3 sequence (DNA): TGTGCCAGCAGCTTAATGGCAGGGGGAAGAGCTTTCTTT. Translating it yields CASSLMAGGRAFF.

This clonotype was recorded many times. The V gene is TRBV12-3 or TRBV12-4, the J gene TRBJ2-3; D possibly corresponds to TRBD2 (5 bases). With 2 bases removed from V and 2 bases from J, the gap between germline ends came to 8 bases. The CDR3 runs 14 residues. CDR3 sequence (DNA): TGTGCCAGCAGTTTAAGACTATACACAGATACGCAGTATTTT. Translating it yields CASSLRLYTDTQYF.

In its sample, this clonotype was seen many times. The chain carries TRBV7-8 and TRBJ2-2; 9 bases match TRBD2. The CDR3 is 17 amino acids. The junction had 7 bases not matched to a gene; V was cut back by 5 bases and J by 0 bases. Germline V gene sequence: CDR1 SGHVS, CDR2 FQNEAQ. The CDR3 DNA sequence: TGTGCCAGCAGCGCGAAACTAGCGGGCGCGAACACCGGGGAGCTGTTTTTT. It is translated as CASSAKLAGANTGELFF. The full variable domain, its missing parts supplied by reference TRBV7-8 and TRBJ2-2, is GAGVSQSPRYKVAKRGQDVALRCDPISGHVSLFWYQQALGQGPEFLTYFQNEAQLDKSGLPSDRFFAERPEGSVSTLKIQRTQQEDSAVYLCASSAKLAGANTGELFFGEGSRLTVL.

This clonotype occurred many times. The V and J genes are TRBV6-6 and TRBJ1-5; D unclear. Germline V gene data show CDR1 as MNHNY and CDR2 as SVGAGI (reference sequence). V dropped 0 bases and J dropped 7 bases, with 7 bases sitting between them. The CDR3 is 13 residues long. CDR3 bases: TGTGCCAGCAGTTACTCAGAGGGCCAGCCCCAGCATTTT. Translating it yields CASSYSEGQPQHF.

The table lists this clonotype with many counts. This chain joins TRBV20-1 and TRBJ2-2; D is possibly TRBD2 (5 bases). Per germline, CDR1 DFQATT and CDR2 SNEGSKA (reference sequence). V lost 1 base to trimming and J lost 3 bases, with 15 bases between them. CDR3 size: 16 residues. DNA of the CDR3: TGCAGTGCTAGAGCGGTTCTCACCGGGGACACCGGGGAGCTGTTTTTT. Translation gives CSARAVLTGDTGELFF.

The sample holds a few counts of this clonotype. DNA of the CDR3: TGTGCCAGCAGCTTGGGGCTCTTGGATCAGCCCCAGCATTTT. Translating gives CASSLGLLDQPQHF. The V and J genes are TRBV11-2 and TRBJ1-5; a possible D gene is TRBD1 (5 bases). This CDR3 is 14 amino acids long. Looked up from germline, CDR1 is SGHAT and CDR2 is FQNNGV. The ends were cut back, 3 bases at V and 5 bases at J, with 11 bases in the middle.

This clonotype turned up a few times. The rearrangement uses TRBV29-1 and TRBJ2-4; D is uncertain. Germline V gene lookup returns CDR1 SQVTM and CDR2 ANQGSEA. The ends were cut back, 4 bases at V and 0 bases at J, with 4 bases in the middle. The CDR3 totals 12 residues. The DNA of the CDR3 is TGCAGCGTTGGGCTAGCCAAAAACATTCAGTACTTC. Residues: CSVGLAKNIQYF.

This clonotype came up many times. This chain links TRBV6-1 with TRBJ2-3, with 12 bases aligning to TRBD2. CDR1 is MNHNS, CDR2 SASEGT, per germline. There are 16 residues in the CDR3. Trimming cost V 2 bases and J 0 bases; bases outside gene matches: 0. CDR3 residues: CASSELAGGSTDTQYF. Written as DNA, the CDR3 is TGTGCCAGCAGTGAACTAGCGGGGGGGAGCACAGATACGCAGTATTTT.

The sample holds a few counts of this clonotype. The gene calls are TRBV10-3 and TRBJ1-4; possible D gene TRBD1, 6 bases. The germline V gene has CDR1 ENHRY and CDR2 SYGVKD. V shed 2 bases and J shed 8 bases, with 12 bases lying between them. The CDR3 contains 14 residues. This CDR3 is CAISERQGREKLFF. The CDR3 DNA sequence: TGTGCCATCAGTGAGCGCCAGGGGCGAGAAAAACTGTTTTTT.

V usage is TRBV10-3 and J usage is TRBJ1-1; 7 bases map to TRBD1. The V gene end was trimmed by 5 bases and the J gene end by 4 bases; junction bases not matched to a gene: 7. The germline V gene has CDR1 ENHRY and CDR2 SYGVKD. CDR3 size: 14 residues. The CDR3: CAISPKTGLTEAFF. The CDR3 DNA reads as TGTGCCATCAGTCCGAAGACAGGGCTCACTGAAGCTTTCTTT.

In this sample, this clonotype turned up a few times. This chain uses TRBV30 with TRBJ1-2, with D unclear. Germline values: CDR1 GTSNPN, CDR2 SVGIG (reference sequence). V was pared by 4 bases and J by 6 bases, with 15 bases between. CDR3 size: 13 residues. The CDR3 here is CAWTLAPLNGYTF. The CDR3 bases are TGTGCCTGGACGCTCGCGCCTTTAAATGGCTACACCTTC. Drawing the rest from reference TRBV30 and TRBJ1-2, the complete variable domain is SQTIHQWPATLVQPVGSPLSLECTVEGTSNPNLYWYRQAAGRGLQLLFYSVGIGQISSEVPQNLSASRPQDRQFILSSKKLLLSDSGFYLCAWTLAPLNGYTFGSGTRLTVV.

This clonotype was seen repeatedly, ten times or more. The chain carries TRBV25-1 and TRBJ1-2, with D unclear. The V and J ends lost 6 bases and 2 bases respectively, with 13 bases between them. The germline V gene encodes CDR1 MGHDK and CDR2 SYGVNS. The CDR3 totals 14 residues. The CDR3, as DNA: TGTGCCAGCAGCCCCGATTCCAGGAACTATGGCTACACCTTC. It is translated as CASSPDSRNYGYTF.